Detailed here is one T cell receptor beta chain. No antigen is known for it. This record belongs to a study of T cell responses to AZD1222 COVID-19 vaccine. The wider study: Second-dose groups at about 4 or about 12 weeks were pooled. Findings and limits, study-wide: The repertoires were collected only after the peak T cell response. The donor cohort was predominantly white British with a female majority, and clonal diversity may have been underestimated.

TCRdb's copy holds only in-frame clones and misses some; the assay was immunoSEQ multiplex PCR. The repertoire holds some 80,000 clones, with 80% to 90% as singletons. CDR3 length equals 14 residues. Trimming cost V 5 bases and J 1 base, with 11 bases left between them. Germline CDR1 and CDR2: LNHDA and SQIVND (reference sequence). This sequence joins TRBV19 and TRBJ1-2; maybe TRBD1 (5 bases). The specimen comprised peripheral blood, sampled on day 0 of AZD1222 vaccination. This TCR derives from an adult in good health. DNA for the CDR3: TGTGCCAGTAGTGTCGACCAGGGTAACTATGGCTACACCTTC. Protein: CASSVDQGNYGYTF.